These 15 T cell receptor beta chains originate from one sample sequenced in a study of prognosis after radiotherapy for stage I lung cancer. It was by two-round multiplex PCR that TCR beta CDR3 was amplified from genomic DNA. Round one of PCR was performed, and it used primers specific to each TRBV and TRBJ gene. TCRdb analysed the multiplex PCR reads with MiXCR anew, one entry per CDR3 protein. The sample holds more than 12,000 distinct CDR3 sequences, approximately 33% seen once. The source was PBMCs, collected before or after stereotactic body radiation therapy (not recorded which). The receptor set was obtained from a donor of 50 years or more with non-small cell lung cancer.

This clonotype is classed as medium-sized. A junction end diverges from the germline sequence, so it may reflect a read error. The CDR3 nucleotides read TGTGCCAGCACTTTACACCAGGGGGCGGAGGGGAGCTCCTACGAGCAGTACTTC. Translated, it gives CASTLHQGAEGSSYEQYF. The gene calls are TRBV5-1 and TRBJ2-7; TRBD1 agrees at 8 bases. Germline lookup yields CDR1 SGHRS and CDR2 YFSETQ. The CDR3 is 18 residues long. The whole variable domain, remainder taken from reference TRBV5-1 and TRBJ2-7, is KAGVTQTPRYLIKTRGQQVTLSCSPISGHRSVSWYQQTPGQGLQFLFEYFSETQRNKGNFPGRFSGRQFSNSRSEMNVSTLELGDSALYLCASTLHQGAEGSSYEQYFGPGTRLTVT.

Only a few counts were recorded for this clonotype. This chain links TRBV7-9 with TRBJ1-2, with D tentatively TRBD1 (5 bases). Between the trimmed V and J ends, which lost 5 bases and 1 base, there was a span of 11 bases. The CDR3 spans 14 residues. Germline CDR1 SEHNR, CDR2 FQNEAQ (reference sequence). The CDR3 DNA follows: TGTGCCAGCAGCCCCGGGGGTTATAACTATGGCTACACCTTC. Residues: CASSPGGYNYGYTF.

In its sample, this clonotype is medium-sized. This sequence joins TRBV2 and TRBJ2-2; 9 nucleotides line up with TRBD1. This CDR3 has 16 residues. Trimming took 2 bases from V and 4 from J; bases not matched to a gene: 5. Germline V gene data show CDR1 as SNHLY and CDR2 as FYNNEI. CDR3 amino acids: CASSEWGQGTTGELFF. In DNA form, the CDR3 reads TGTGCCAGCAGTGAATGGGGACAGGGAACCACCGGGGAGCTGTTTTTT.

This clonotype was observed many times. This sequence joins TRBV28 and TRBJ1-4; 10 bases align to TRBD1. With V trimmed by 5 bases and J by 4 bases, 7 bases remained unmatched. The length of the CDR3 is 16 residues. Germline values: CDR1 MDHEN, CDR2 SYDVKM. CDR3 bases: TGTGCCAGCAGTGCCCGACAGGGGGCGATTAATGAAAAACTGTTTTTT. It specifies CASSARQGAINEKLFF.

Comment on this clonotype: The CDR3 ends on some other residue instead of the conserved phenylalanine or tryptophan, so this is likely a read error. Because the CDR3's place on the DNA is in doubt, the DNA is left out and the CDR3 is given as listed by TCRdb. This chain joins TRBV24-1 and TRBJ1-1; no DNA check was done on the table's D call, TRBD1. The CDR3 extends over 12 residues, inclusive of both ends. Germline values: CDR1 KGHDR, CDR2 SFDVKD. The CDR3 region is CATSDLNRDITL.

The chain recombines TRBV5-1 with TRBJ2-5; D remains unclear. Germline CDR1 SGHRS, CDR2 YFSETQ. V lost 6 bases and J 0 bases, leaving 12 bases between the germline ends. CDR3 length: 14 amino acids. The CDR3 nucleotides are TGCGCCAGCAAAATTGAAGGGAACCAAGAGACCCAGTACTTC. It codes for CASKIEGNQETQYF.

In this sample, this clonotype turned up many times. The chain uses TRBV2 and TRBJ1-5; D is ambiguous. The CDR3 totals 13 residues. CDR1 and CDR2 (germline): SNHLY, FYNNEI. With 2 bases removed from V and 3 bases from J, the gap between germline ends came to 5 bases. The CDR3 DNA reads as TGTGCCAGCAGTGAACGGTACAATCAGCCCCAGCATTTT. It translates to CASSERYNQPQHF.

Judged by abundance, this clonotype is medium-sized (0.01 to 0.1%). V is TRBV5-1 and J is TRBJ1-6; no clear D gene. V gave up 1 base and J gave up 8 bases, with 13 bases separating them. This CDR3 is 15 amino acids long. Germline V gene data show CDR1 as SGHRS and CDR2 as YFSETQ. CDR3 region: CASSLIGRFDSPLHF. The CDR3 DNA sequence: TGCGCCAGCAGCTTGATAGGACGCTTCGATTCACCCCTCCACTTT. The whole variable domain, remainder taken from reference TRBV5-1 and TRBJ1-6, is KAGVTQTPRYLIKTRGQQVTLSCSPISGHRSVSWYQQTPGQGLQFLFEYFSETQRNKGNFPGRFSGRQFSNSRSEMNVSTLELGDSALYLCASSLIGRFDSPLHFGNGTRLTVT.

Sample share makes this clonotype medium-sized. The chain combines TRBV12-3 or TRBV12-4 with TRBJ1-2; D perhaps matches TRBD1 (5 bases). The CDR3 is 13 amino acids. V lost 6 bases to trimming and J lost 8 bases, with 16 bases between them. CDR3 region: CASSRDSGKGYTF. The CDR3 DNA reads TGTGCCAGCAGCCGCGATTCAGGGAAGGGCTACACCTTC.

In DNA form, the CDR3 reads TGTGCCATAAAACGGACAGGCGCGAACTACGAGCAGTACTTC. It translates to CAIKRTGANYEQYF. The chain recombines TRBV6-1 with TRBJ2-7; 7 bases line up with TRBD1. With 10 bases clipped from V and 3 bases from J, the junction kept 12 bases outside the gene matches. The CDR3 has 14 amino acids. CDR1 MNHNS and CDR2 SASEGT come from the germline V gene.

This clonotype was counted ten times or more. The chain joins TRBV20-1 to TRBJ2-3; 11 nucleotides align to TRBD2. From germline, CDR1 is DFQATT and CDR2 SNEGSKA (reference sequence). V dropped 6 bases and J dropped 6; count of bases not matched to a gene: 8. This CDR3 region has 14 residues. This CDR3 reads CSALTSGSWDTQYF. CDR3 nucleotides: TGCAGTGCGCTAACTAGCGGGAGTTGGGATACGCAGTATTTT.

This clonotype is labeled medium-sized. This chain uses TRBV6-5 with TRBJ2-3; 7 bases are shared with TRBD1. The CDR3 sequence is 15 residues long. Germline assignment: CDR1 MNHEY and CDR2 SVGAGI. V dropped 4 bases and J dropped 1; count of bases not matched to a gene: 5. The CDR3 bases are TGTGCCAGCAGTTTTCCAGGGGGAGGCACAGATACGCAGTATTTT. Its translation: CASSFPGGGTDTQYF.

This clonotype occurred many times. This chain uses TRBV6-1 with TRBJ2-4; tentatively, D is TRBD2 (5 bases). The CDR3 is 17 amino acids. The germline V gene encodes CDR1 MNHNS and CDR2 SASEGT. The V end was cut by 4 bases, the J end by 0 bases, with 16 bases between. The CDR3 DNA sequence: TGTGCCAGCAGTGGCCGGGGAAGCGGAATAGCCAAAAACATTCAGTACTTC. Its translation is CASSGRGSGIAKNIQYF.

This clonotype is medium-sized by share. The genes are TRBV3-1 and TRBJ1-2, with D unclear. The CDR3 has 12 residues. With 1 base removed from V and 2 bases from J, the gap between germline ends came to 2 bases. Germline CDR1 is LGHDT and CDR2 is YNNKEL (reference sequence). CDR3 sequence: CASSQGNYGYTF. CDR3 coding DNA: TGTGCCAGCAGCCAAGGAAACTATGGCTACACCTTC.

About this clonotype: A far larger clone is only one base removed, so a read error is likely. CDR3 DNA: TGTGCCAGCAGTTGCTCGGGTGGGAGGGCCACCTTC. Its translation: CASSCSGGRATF. The genes are TRBV6-9 and TRBJ2-7; 7 nucleotides align to TRBD2. The CDR3 covers 12 residues. CDR1 and CDR2 from the germline V gene are MNHGY and SVAAGI.